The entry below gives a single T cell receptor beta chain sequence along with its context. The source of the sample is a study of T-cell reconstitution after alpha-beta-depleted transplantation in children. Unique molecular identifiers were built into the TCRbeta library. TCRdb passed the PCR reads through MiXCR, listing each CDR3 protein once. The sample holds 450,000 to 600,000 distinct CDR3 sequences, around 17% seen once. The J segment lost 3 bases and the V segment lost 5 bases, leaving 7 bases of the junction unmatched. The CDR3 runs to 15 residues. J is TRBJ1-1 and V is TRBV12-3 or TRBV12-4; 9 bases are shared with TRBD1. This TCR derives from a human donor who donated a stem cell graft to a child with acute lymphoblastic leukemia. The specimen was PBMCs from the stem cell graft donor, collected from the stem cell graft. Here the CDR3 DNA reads TGTGCCAGCAGTCCGACAGGGGGGGCAGACACTGAAGCTTTCTTT. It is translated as CASSPTGGADTEAFF.